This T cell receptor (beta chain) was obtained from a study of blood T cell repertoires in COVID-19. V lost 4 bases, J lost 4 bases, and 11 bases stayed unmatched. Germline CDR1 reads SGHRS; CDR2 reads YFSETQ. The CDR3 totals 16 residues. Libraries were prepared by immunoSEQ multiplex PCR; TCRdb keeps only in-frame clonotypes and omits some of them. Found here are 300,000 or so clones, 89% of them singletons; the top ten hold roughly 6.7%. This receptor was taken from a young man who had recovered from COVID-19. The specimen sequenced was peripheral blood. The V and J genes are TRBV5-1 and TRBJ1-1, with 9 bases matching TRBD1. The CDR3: CASSPYTGTGPTEAFF. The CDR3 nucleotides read TGCGCCAGCAGCCCCTATACCGGGACAGGGCCCACTGAAGCTTTCTTT. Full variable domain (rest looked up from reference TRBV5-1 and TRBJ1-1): KAGVTQTPRYLIKTRGQQVTLSCSPISGHRSVSWYQQTPGQGLQFLFEYFSETQRNKGNFPGRFSGRQFSNSRSEMNVSTLELGDSALYLCASSPYTGTGPTEAFFGQGTRLTVV.